A single T cell receptor beta chain is shown here with its context. These data are taken from a study of blood T cell repertoires in COVID-19. Whole-study context: Nucleic acid was either cDNA or gDNA, and it came from T cells, B-cell-depleted T cells, or PBMCs.

In the original processing: Reference gene primers were amplified, and this amplification served to estimate nucleated cell counts. The repertoire was sequenced with immunoSEQ multiplex PCR; TCRdb's copy has only in-frame clones and lacks some. That table furnishes V, J and clone size, whereas the DNA furnished D and trimming. The sample comprises around 99,000 clones, approximately 87% of which are singletons, and 15% to 20% rests with the top ten. The length of the CDR3 is 15 residues. The V gene's germline CDR1 is SGHTA and CDR2 FQGTGA. Unmatched junction bases numbered 4, after V lost 4 bases and J lost 5 bases.

The sample was peripheral blood. The clonotype comes from a woman aged 55-75 years with acute or convalescent COVID-19. The chain is built from TRBV7-3 and TRBJ2-3; 12 positions match TRBD2. CDR3 protein: CASSSSGRAVDTQYF. The CDR3 DNA follows: TGTGCCAGCAGCTCTAGCGGGAGGGCCGTAGATACGCAGTATTTT.